These T cell receptor beta chains were read from a single sample in a study of CD8 T cells in Susac syndrome. MiXCR was run by TCRdb on the immunoSEQ multiplex PCR reads, yielding one entry per CDR3 protein. The sample lists about 81,000 distinct CDR3 sequences, nearly 95% seen once, with about 0.9% in the top ten. Sequencing was done on a sample of CD8+ T cells from PBMCs. Every receptor here comes from a human donor with Susac syndrome. Each CDR3 is given with its conserved first and last residue. A D gene is named only where the DNA matches it firmly. Only part of the rows carry a size: once, few, many, or a class if the clone is expanded.

J | D | V | size | CDR3 | DNA
TRBJ2-1 | NA | TRBV24-1 | once | CATSEGSSYNEQFF | TGTGCCACCAGTGAGGGCAGCTCCTACAATGAGCAGTTCTTC
TRBJ2-7 | TRBD2 | TRBV30 | NA | CAWSVGTSDLEQYF | TGTGCCTGGAGTGTAGGGACTAGCGACCTCGAGCAGTACTTC
TRBJ2-7 | TRBD1 | TRBV18 | NA | CASSRPGTGGFYEQYF | TGTGCCAGCTCACGACCCGGGACAGGGGGCTTCTACGAGCAGTACTTC
TRBJ2-1 | TRBD2 | TRBV30 | NA | CAWSTSVGSYNEQFF | TGTGCCTGGAGTACTAGCGTGGGTTCCTACAATGAGCAGTTCTTC
TRBJ2-1 | NA | TRBV5-6 | NA | CASSPTESYNEQFF | TGTGCCAGCAGCCCCACGGAATCCTACAATGAGCAGTTCTTC
TRBJ2-3 | NA | TRBV5-6 | NA | CASSLVRDWGTDTQYF | TGTGCCAGCAGCTTGGTGAGGGATTGGGGCACAGATACGCAGTATTTT
TRBJ2-2 | NA | TRBV12-3/TRBV12-4 | NA | CASTPGAGELFF | TGTGCCAGCACCCCAGGGGCCGGGGAGCTGTTTTTT
TRBJ2-3 | TRBD1 | TRBV6-5 | NA | CASSYDGGTGEDTQYF | TGTGCCAGCAGTTACGATGGTGGGACAGGGGAGGATACGCAGTATTTT
TRBJ2-3 | NA | TRBV3-1 | NA | CASSQDAGSTDTQYF | TGTGCCAGCAGCCAAGATGCAGGGTCCACAGATACGCAGTATTTT
TRBJ2-2 | NA | TRBV20-1 | NA | CSARAGDNTGELFF | TGCAGTGCTAGAGCTGGGGATAACACCGGGGAGCTGTTTTTT
TRBJ2-5 | NA | TRBV6-2/TRBV6-3 | NA | CASSSGYETQYF | TGTGCCAGCAGTTCGGGGTACGAGACCCAGTACTTC
TRBJ1-1 | TRBD1 | TRBV18 | NA | CASSPGTGVNTEAFF | TGTGCCAGCTCACCCGGGACAGGAGTGAACACTGAAGCTTTCTTT
TRBJ2-5 | NA | TRBV7-9 | NA | CASSLDGLKTQYF | TGTGCCAGCAGCTTAGACGGGCTAAAGACCCAGTACTTC
TRBJ2-7 | NA | TRBV4-2 | NA | CASSQGHSSSYEQYF | TGTGCCAGCAGCCAAGGGCATTCTAGCTCCTACGAGCAGTACTTC
TRBJ2-1 | NA | TRBV7-9 | NA | CASSPWRQGHWVGEQFF | TGTGCCAGCAGCCCTTGGCGGCAGGGTCATTGGGTTGGTGAGCAGTTCTTC
TRBJ2-5 | NA | TRBV6-5 | NA | CASSLLGSETQYF | TGTGCCAGCAGTTTGTTAGGGTCGGAGACCCAGTACTTC
TRBJ2-7 | TRBD1 | TRBV18 | once | CASSPYDRGVIYEQYF | TGTGCCAGCTCACCCTATGACAGGGGGGTTATCTACGAGCAGTACTTC
TRBJ2-7 | NA | TRBV4-1 | few | CASSQLLEDEQYF | TGCGCCAGCAGCCAACTACTAGAGGACGAGCAGTACTTC
TRBJ2-7 | TRBD2 | TRBV20-1 | NA | CSARTGTDRLAGYSYEQYF | TGCAGTGCTAGGACCGGGACCGACAGACTAGCGGGATATTCCTACGAGCAGTACTTC
TRBJ1-5 | TRBD1 | TRBV29-1 | NA | CSVRDSHPGQPQHF | TGCAGCGTCCGGGACAGCCACCCGGGTCAGCCCCAGCATTTT
TRBJ2-3 | NA | TRBV20-1 | NA | CSAGGGRGRTDTQYF | TGCAGTGCTGGGGGAGGGCGGGGGCGCACAGATACGCAGTATTTT
TRBJ2-5 | NA | TRBV5-1 | NA | CASSLSFQQETQYF | TGCGCCAGCAGCTTGAGTTTCCAGCAAGAGACCCAGTACTTC
TRBJ1-5 | TRBD1 | TRBV7-9 | NA | CASSARTGDNQPQHF | TGTGCCAGCAGCGCCCGGACAGGGGACAATCAGCCCCAGCATTTT
TRBJ2-5 | NA | TRBV12-5 | once | CASSAGETQYF | TGTGCTAGTTCCGCCGGGGAGACCCAGTACTTC
TRBJ2-6 | NA | TRBV6-5 | NA | CASSLVGDGANVLTF | TGTGCCAGCAGTTTAGTTGGGGATGGGGCCAACGTCCTGACTTTC
TRBJ2-5 | TRBD2 | TRBV7-9 | NA | CASRDPGLAGVGETQYF | TGTGCCAGCAGGGACCCGGGACTAGCGGGAGTGGGTGAGACCCAGTACTTC
TRBJ2-7 | NA | TRBV28 | NA | CASSPLYEQYF | TGTGCCAGCAGTCCCCTCTACGAGCAGTACTTC
TRBJ2-7 | NA | TRBV3-1 | NA | CASSQDEEAWYEQYF | TGTGCCAGCAGCCAAGATGAGGAGGCATGGTACGAGCAGTACTTC
TRBJ2-5 | TRBD2 | TRBV27 | NA | CASSLRREGDETQYF | TGTGCCAGCAGTTTACGTCGGGAGGGCGACGAGACCCAGTACTTC
TRBJ2-1 | NA | TRBV6-6 | NA | CASSYPGEDEQFF | TGTGCCAGCAGTTACCCAGGAGAGGATGAGCAGTTCTTC
TRBJ1-4 | NA | TRBV7-9 | NA | CASSTPNEKLFF | TGTGCCAGCAGCACCCCTAATGAAAAACTGTTTTTT
TRBJ1-1 | NA | TRBV6-5 | few | CASSYGGNTEAFF | TGTGCCAGCAGTTACGGTGGGAACACTGAAGCTTTCTTT
TRBJ2-1 | TRBD2 | TRBV27 | NA | CASSLGLAGGISPYNEQFF | TGTGCCAGCAGTTTGGGACTAGCGGGAGGTATAAGTCCCTACAATGAGCAGTTCTTC
TRBJ1-2 | NA | TRBV5-6 | NA | CASSLEGTYGYTF | TGTGCCAGCAGCTTGGAAGGGACCTATGGCTACACCTTC
TRBJ2-7 | NA | TRBV6-6 | NA | CASSYSGAYEQYF | TGTGCCAGCAGTTACTCCGGCGCCTACGAGCAGTACTTC
TRBJ2-7 | TRBD1 | TRBV6-2/TRBV6-3 | NA | CASTPLEVGGQGYEQYF | TGTGCCAGCACGCCCCTTGAGGTCGGGGGACAGGGCTACGAGCAGTACTTC
TRBJ1-4 | NA | TRBV28 | NA | CASSALEELFF | TGTGCCAGCAGCGCACTTGAGGAACTGTTTTTT
TRBJ2-7 | TRBD1 | TRBV20-1 | once | CSARENRGTYEQYF | TGCAGTGCTAGAGAAAACAGGGGGACCTACGAGCAGTACTTC
TRBJ1-5 | TRBD1 | TRBV7-3 | NA | CASSLSGQGNQPQHF | TGTGCCAGCAGCTTATCGGGACAGGGAAATCAGCCCCAGCATTTT
TRBJ2-1 | TRBD1 | TRBV12-5 | NA | CASGKTPGQGIVNEQFF | TGTGCTAGTGGCAAAACACCGGGACAGGGTATAGTCAATGAGCAGTTCTTC
TRBJ2-1 | NA | TRBV6-2/TRBV6-3 | NA | CASTEKPYNEQFF | TGTGCCAGCACCGAAAAGCCATACAATGAGCAGTTCTTC
TRBJ2-7 | NA | TRBV7-9 | NA | CASSSVGLSSYEQYF | TGTGCCAGCAGCTCCGTGGGGCTTAGCTCCTACGAGCAGTACTTC
TRBJ1-2 | TRBD1 | TRBV20-1 | NA | CSQSGDSYGYTF | TGCAGCCAGTCGGGGGACAGCTATGGCTACACCTTC
TRBJ2-2 | TRBD1 | TRBV4-1 | NA | CASSSQGAGELFF | TGCGCCAGCAGCTCCCAGGGGGCCGGGGAGCTGTTTTTT
TRBJ1-5 | NA | TRBV6-2/TRBV6-3 | NA | CASSYKGATAYSNQPQHF | TGTGCCAGCAGTTACAAAGGGGCCACGGCCTATAGCAATCAGCCCCAGCATTTT
TRBJ2-7 | NA | TRBV29-1 | NA | CSVQGSSYEQYF | TGCAGCGTCCAGGGTAGCTCCTACGAGCAGTACTTC
TRBJ1-1 | NA | TRBV5-4 | NA | CASSRTETEAFF | TGTGCCAGCAGCCGGACAGAAACTGAAGCTTTCTTT
TRBJ2-7 | NA | TRBV5-4 | NA | CASSLGPAGLVTYEQYF | TGTGCCAGCAGCTTGGGGCCCGCTGGACTTGTTACCTACGAGCAGTACTTC
TRBJ1-2 | TRBD1 | TRBV29-1 | NA | CSALRDRGLGYTF | TGCAGCGCACTCCGGGACAGGGGGCTTGGCTACACCTTC
TRBJ2-5 | NA | TRBV30 | NA | CAWSPGETQYF | TGTGCCTGGAGTCCTGGAGAGACCCAGTACTTC
TRBJ1-2 | TRBD1 | TRBV12-3/TRBV12-4 | NA | CASSRQGEVFWYGYTF | TGTGCCAGCAGTCGACAGGGGGAAGTGTTTTGGTATGGCTACACCTTC
TRBJ2-7 | TRBD1 | TRBV28 | NA | CASSFWTGTDEQYF | TGTGCCAGCAGTTTCTGGACAGGGACAGACGAGCAGTACTTC
TRBJ2-7 | NA | TRBV29-1 | NA | CSVPGAGRPYEQYF | TGCAGCGTCCCTGGGGCCGGCCGACCCTACGAGCAGTACTTC
TRBJ2-2 | NA | TRBV30 | NA | CAWSVDYTGELFF | TGTGCCTGGAGTGTAGATTACACCGGGGAGCTGTTTTTT
TRBJ2-7 | NA | TRBV5-6 | NA | CASSLAGGVEQYF | TGTGCCAGCAGCTTGGCAGGAGGGGTCGAGCAGTACTTC